Presented here are 31 T cell receptor beta chains from one specimen sequenced in a study of PD-L1 blockade in urothelial cancer. Described time point: pretreatment peripheral blood. Assay used: immunoSEQ multiplex PCR; TCRdb lists only in-frame clones, some missing. The sample yields about 93,000 clones, 90% seen once. The material sequenced was PBMCs, taken around atezolizumab (anti-PD-L1) treatment. The receptors stem from a man aged 55 to 69 with urothelial cancer.

The sample holds a few counts of this clone. V gene TRBV18 combines with J gene TRBJ1-1; D call uncertain. The germline V and J ends were trimmed by 2 bases and 1 base, with 8 bases remaining between them. The germline CDR1 and CDR2 sequences are KGHSH and LQKENI. CDR3 size: 14 residues. The DNA for the CDR3 is TGTGCCAGCTCACCATCGAACGGGAACACTGAAGCTTTCTTT. Translated: CASSPSNGNTEAFF.

The J gene is TRBJ2-1, the V gene TRBV5-4; D uncertain. This CDR3 contains 13 residues. The V gene lost 0 bases and the J gene lost 5 bases, with 6 bases spanning the gap. Per the germline V gene, CDR1 is SGHNT and CDR2 is YYREEE (reference sequence). The CDR3 loop reads CASSLAQNNEQFF. The CDR3 nucleotides read TGTGCCAGCAGCTTGGCTCAGAACAATGAGCAGTTCTTC.

The chain carries TRBV5-1 and TRBJ1-1, with 8 bases aligning to TRBD1. This CDR3 has 17 residues. With 4 bases clipped from V and 1 base from J, the junction kept 12 bases outside the gene matches. CDR1 SGHRS and CDR2 YFSETQ come from the germline V gene. The DNA of the CDR3 is TGCGCCAGCAGCCCACCTAGAGGGACAGGACAGAACACTGAAGCTTTCTTT. Its translation: CASSPPRGTGQNTEAFF.

The CDR3: CASSPRVESNYEQYF. The CDR3 region has the DNA TGTGCCAGCAGCCCGCGGGTCGAGTCCAACTACGAGCAGTACTTC. The genes are TRBV11-2 and TRBJ2-7; perhaps TRBD2 as D (5 bases). The CDR3 spans 15 residues. Germline CDR1 and CDR2: SGHAT and FQNNGV. V was cut by 5 bases and J by 3 bases, with 17 bases left in between.

The genes are TRBV5-1 and TRBJ2-5; 7 positions match TRBD2. Germline CDR1 is SGHRS and CDR2 is YFSETQ. The CDR3 spans 14 residues. V was pared by 4 bases and J by 2 bases, with 5 bases of the junction left unmatched. CDR3 sequence (DNA): TGCGCCAGCAGCCCCCCTAGCGGACAAGAGACCCAGTACTTC. This sequence encodes CASSPPSGQETQYF.

The V call is TRBV28, the J call TRBJ2-7, with 7 bases matching TRBD2. Germline assignment: CDR1 MDHEN and CDR2 SYDVKM. The V segment lost 8 bases and the J segment 6 bases; nucleotides outside the gene matches: 10. This CDR3 has 13 residues. CDR3 in amino acids: CASGPSGIGEQYF. The CDR3 DNA reads TGTGCCAGCGGACCCAGCGGGATCGGCGAGCAGTACTTC.

This clone is a singleton in its sample. The rearrangement links TRBV2 to TRBJ2-5; 8 bases match TRBD2. V trimming: 6 bases; J trimming: 1 base; junction bases outside the gene matches: 4. CDR1 is SNHLY, CDR2 FYNNEI, per germline. The CDR3 contains 14 residues. CDR3 sequence reads: CASRALAGQETQYF. The CDR3 DNA is TGTGCCAGCAGAGCCCTAGCGGGCCAAGAGACCCAGTACTTC.

V usage is TRBV25-1 and J usage is TRBJ2-1; D perhaps matches TRBD1 (5 bases). The CDR3 length is 14 residues. Germline lookup yields CDR1 MGHDK and CDR2 SYGVNS. The V end was cut by 4 bases, the J end by 6 bases, with 13 bases between. CDR3 sequence (DNA): TGTGCCAGCAGTGGAGGCAGGGCGGCCAATGAGCAGTTCTTC. It yields the protein CASSGGRAANEQFF.

This clone was seen a few times. The chain recombines TRBV30 with TRBJ1-1, with a possible D match to TRBD1 (5 bases). This CDR3 has 14 residues. Trimming cost V 3 bases and J 10 bases, with 21 bases left between them. CDR1 and CDR2 (germline): GTSNPN, SVGIG (reference sequence). The CDR3 sequence is CAWSKEGGGLRAFF. In nucleotides, the CDR3 is TGTGCCTGGAGCAAGGAGGGCGGGGGACTCCGAGCTTTCTTT.

The V gene is TRBV4-2, the J gene TRBJ2-2; no clear D gene. Trimming pared 1 base from V and 0 bases from J, leaving 6 bases between. The CDR3 covers 15 residues. The V gene's germline CDR1 is LGHNA and CDR2 YNFKEQ. Here the CDR3 DNA reads TGTGCCAGCAGCCAAGCCCAGTCGAACACCGGGGAGCTGTTTTTT. This sequence encodes CASSQAQSNTGELFF.

CDR3 loop: CASSLEVGQVTGELFF. The CDR3 coding sequence is TGTGCCAGCAGCTTGGAGGTGGGACAAGTCACCGGGGAGCTGTTTTTT. The chain carries TRBV5-6 and TRBJ2-2, with D perhaps matching TRBD1 (6 bases). Trimming pared 0 bases from V and 4 bases from J, leaving 13 bases between. Germline V gives CDR1 SGHDT, CDR2 YYEEEE. There are 16 residues in the CDR3. The full variable domain, completed using reference TRBV5-6 and TRBJ2-2, is DAGVTQSPTHLIKTRGQQVTLRCSPKSGHDTVSWYQQALGQGPQFIFQYYEEEERQRGNFPDRFSGHQFPNYSSELNVNALLLGDSALYLCASSLEVGQVTGELFFGEGSRLTVL.

V is TRBV7-2 and J is TRBJ1-1; perhaps TRBD1 as D (5 bases). Germline CDR1 SGHTA, CDR2 FQGNSA. The CDR3 consists of 16 residues. V lost 5 bases, J lost 1 base, and 17 bases lay in between. The CDR3 sequence: CASSPGGGGWNTEAFF. In nucleotides, the CDR3 is TGTGCCAGCAGCCCCGGGGGGGGAGGATGGAACACTGAAGCTTTCTTT.

V is TRBV7-2 and J is TRBJ1-1; weak D call: TRBD1 (5 bases). This CDR3 has 15 residues. V was trimmed by 5 bases and J by 6 bases, leaving 19 bases between them. The germline V gene has CDR1 SGHTA and CDR2 FQGNSA. CDR3 bases: TGTGCCAGCAGCAAAGCCGGGACCGGAGGGGCTGAAGCTTTCTTT. Translated, it gives CASSKAGTGGAEAFF.

V is TRBV12-5 and J is TRBJ1-2; 10 bases match TRBD1. Looked up from germline, CDR1 is LGHNT and CDR2 is FRNRAP. CDR3 length: 15 amino acids. Trimming removed 5 bases from V and 2 bases from J; junction bases left unmatched: 5. In nucleotides, the CDR3 is TGTGCTAGTGGTGGAAGACAGGGGGCGAACTATGGCTACACCTTC. It encodes CASGGRQGANYGYTF.

V and J are TRBV5-1 and TRBJ2-6; D gene unclear. The CDR3 has 16 residues. V was clipped by 0 bases and J by 0 bases, with 7 bases between them. From germline, CDR1 is SGHRS and CDR2 YFSETQ. Here the CDR3 DNA reads TGCGCCAGCAGCTTGGTACCGAGCTCTGGGGCCAACGTCCTGACTTTC. Encoded protein: CASSLVPSSGANVLTF. Complete variable domain (other parts from reference TRBV5-1 and TRBJ2-6): KAGVTQTPRYLIKTRGQQVTLSCSPISGHRSVSWYQQTPGQGLQFLFEYFSETQRNKGNFPGRFSGRQFSNSRSEMNVSTLELGDSALYLCASSLVPSSGANVLTFGAGSRLTVL.

This chain links TRBV29-1 with TRBJ2-7; weak D call: TRBD2 (6 bases). The CDR3 runs 12 residues. Trimming took off 4 bases at V and 2 bases at J, with 9 bases between the two ends. The V gene's germline CDR1 is SQVTM and CDR2 ANQGSEA. Here the CDR3 reads CSVGRGTYEQYF. The CDR3 DNA reads TGCAGCGTTGGACGGGGGACCTACGAGCAGTACTTC.

Concerning this clone: In the same sample, other DNA sequences code for this CDR3. The chain links TRBV30 to TRBJ1-2, with no clear D. The CDR3 is 12 residues long. Between the trimmed V and J ends, which lost 3 bases and 2 bases, there was a span of 7 bases. The V gene's germline CDR1 is GTSNPN and CDR2 SVGIG (reference sequence). The CDR3: CAWSQRNYGYTF. The CDR3 nucleotides read TGTGCCTGGAGCCAACGGAACTATGGCTACACCTTC.

V and J are TRBV30 and TRBJ1-5; possibly TRBD1 for D (6 bases). The germline gives CDR1 GTSNPN, CDR2 SVGIG (reference sequence). V lost 0 bases, J lost 0 bases, and 15 bases lay in between. The CDR3 loop spans 17 amino acids. The CDR3, as DNA: TGTGCCTGGAGTGTGGGCACAGGGATTCTTAGCAATCAGCCCCAGCATTTT. Its protein is CAWSVGTGILSNQPQHF.

The chain combines TRBV14 with TRBJ1-1; D is undetermined. Trimming shortened V by 3 bases and J by 5 bases, and 7 bases separated the two germline ends. The CDR3 contains 12 residues. Germline values: CDR1 SGHDN, CDR2 FVKESK. The CDR3, as DNA: TGTGCCAGCAGCCAGGGAGGGACTGAAGCTTTCTTT. Translating it yields CASSQGGTEAFF.

The chain uses TRBV6-5 and TRBJ2-7, with 11 bases fitting TRBD1. The CDR3 totals 16 residues. V dropped 4 bases and J dropped 4; count of bases not matched to a gene: 9. The germline V gene has CDR1 MNHEY and CDR2 SVGAGI. CDR3 sequence (DNA): TGTGCCAGCAGTTCGTCCGGGACAGGGGGAGGTTACGAGCAGTACTTC. Translated: CASSSSGTGGGYEQYF.

The chain recombines TRBV2 with TRBJ2-7; 7 nucleotides match TRBD2. The ends lost 3 bases at V and 0 bases at J; junction bases unmatched: 2. This CDR3 region has 14 residues. CDR1 is SNHLY and CDR2 is FYNNEI in the germline V gene. The DNA of the CDR3 is TGTGCCAGCAGTGACCGGGACTACTCCTACGAGCAGTACTTC. Translating gives CASSDRDYSYEQYF.

V usage is TRBV11-2 and J usage is TRBJ2-7; 12 nucleotides match TRBD2. The CDR3 is 16 residues long. CDR1 and CDR2 from the germline V gene are SGHAT and FQNNGV. V was pared by 3 bases and J by 3 bases, with 6 bases of the junction left unmatched. CDR3 nucleotide sequence: TGTGCCAGCAGCTTGGGACTAGCGGGTGGAAACTACGAGCAGTACTTC. Residues: CASSLGLAGGNYEQYF.

The chain employs TRBV18 and TRBJ2-2, with 11 bases aligning to TRBD2. After removal of 2 bases from V and 4 bases from J, the junction contained 0 bases not matched to a gene. CDR3 size: 15 residues. The germline V gene encodes CDR1 KGHSH and CDR2 LQKENI. CDR3 nucleotides: TGTGCCAGCTCACCAGGGACTAGCGGCACCGGGGAGCTGTTTTTT. This codes for CASSPGTSGTGELFF.

The gene calls are TRBV4-2 and TRBJ2-1, with TRBD2 matching over 8 bases. In germline, CDR1 is LGHNA, CDR2 YNFKEQ. V was clipped by 0 bases and J by 3 bases; unmatched bases: 7. The CDR3 totals 17 residues. The CDR3 here is CASSQEGTGGLYNEQFF. The CDR3 region has the DNA TGTGCCAGCAGCCAAGAGGGGACGGGAGGGCTCTACAATGAGCAGTTCTTC.

This chain joins TRBV9 and TRBJ2-2; 9 nucleotides match TRBD2. The V and J ends lost 2 bases and 7 bases, in that order; junction bases with no gene match: 9. The CDR3 loop spans 16 amino acids. Germline V lookup: CDR1 SGDLS, CDR2 YYNGEE. CDR3 in DNA: TGTGCCAGCAGCGTCGTCGCGGGAGGGCCTAACGGGGAGCTGTTTTTT. This codes for CASSVVAGGPNGELFF.

Worth noting for this clone: Compared with germline, one end of the junction differs, possibly owing to a read error. The rearrangement links TRBV19 to TRBJ1-4; possibly TRBD1 for D (5 bases). CDR1 is LNHDA, CDR2 SQIVND, per germline (reference sequence). The CDR3 is 12 residues long. CDR3 region: CASSPEGLSPEF. In nucleotides, the CDR3 is TGTGCCAGTAGTCCGGAGGGGCTTAGCCCTGAATTT.

The rearrangement uses TRBV28 and TRBJ2-1; D is unclear. The CDR3 loop spans 11 amino acids. V lost 10 bases to trimming and J lost 3 bases, with 7 bases between them. Germline values: CDR1 MDHEN, CDR2 SYDVKM. The CDR3 bases are TGTGCCACCACAGTCTACAATGAGCAGTTCTTC. Its translation: CATTVYNEQFF.

This clone showed up just a few times. This chain uses TRBV28 with TRBJ1-3, with D maybe TRBD1 (6 bases). This CDR3 has 16 residues. V was pared by 5 bases and J by 2 bases, with 16 bases between. Germline CDR1 reads MDHEN; CDR2 reads SYDVKM. The CDR3 reads CASSRYREAAGNTIYF. Here the CDR3 DNA reads TGTGCCAGCAGTCGTTACAGGGAAGCGGCTGGAAACACCATATATTTT.

The CDR3 region is CASSLERFGTNQPQHF. Here the CDR3 DNA reads TGTGCCAGCAGCTTAGAGCGGTTTGGGACAAATCAGCCCCAGCATTTT. The rearrangement uses TRBV7-8 and TRBJ1-5; the D gene is possibly TRBD1 (6 bases). Per germline, CDR1 SGHVS and CDR2 FQNEAQ. The V and J ends lost 1 base and 4 bases respectively, with 14 bases between them. The CDR3 sequence is 16 residues long.

The chain recombines TRBV6-5 with TRBJ1-2; D possibly corresponds to TRBD1 (6 bases). Trimming left V 0 bases short and J 7 bases short, with 12 bases between. The CDR3 consists of 14 residues. CDR1 and CDR2 from the germline V gene are MNHEY and SVGAGI. The CDR3 reads CASSYSYNRVGYTF. CDR3 coding DNA: TGTGCCAGCAGTTACTCGTATAACAGGGTTGGCTACACCTTC.

This clone occurred once. The rearrangement links TRBV28 to TRBJ2-7; TRBD2 matches at 10 bases. CDR3 length equals 14 residues. With 5 bases clipped from V and 7 bases from J, the junction kept 8 bases outside the gene matches. Looked up from germline, CDR1 is MDHEN and CDR2 is SYDVKM. The DNA of the CDR3 is TGTGCCAGCAGTAGGCTAGCGGGAGTGGGGGAGCAGTACTTC. Translated: CASSRLAGVGEQYF.